This is a list of T cell receptor beta chains from one sample in a study of cytomegalovirus exposure and HLA in healthy donors. Libraries were prepared by immunoSEQ multiplex PCR; TCRdb keeps only in-frame clonotypes and omits some of them. The repertoire holds about 98,000 clones, with more than 60% as singletons. Sequencing was carried out using PBMCs. The receptors derive from a man aged 18 to 29 in good health and CMV-seropositive. CDR3s include the opening cysteine and the closing phenylalanine or tryptophan. Fields, in order: D gene, J gene, V gene, CDR3 protein, CDR3 DNA. D genes are given only for firm matches.

-	TRBJ2-7	TRBV6-6	CASSYSHRPYEQYF	TGTGCCAGCAGTTACTCGCACAGGCCCTACGAGCAGTACTTC
-	TRBJ1-1	TRBV6-5	CASTRRRDTEAFF	TGTGCCAGCACCCGCCGTCGGGACACTGAGGCTTTCTTT
TRBD1	TRBJ2-7	TRBV27	CASSLTGNYYEQYF	TGTGCCAGCAGTCTGACAGGGAATTACTACGAGCAGTACTTC
-	TRBJ1-2	TRBV30	CASKTGLYGYTF	TGTGCCTCCAAGACAGGACTCTATGGCTACACCTTC
TRBD2	TRBJ2-1	TRBV30	CAWRAGSGGNEQFF	TGTGCCTGGAGGGCTGGTAGCGGGGGTAATGAGCAGTTCTTC
-	TRBJ2-7	TRBV4-1	CASSQDGEDTLSYEQYF	TGCGCCAGCAGCCAAGATGGGGAGGACACCCTCTCCTACGAGCAGTACTTC
-	TRBJ2-7	TRBV20-1	CSAQDVEQYF	TGCAGTGCTCAGGATGTGGAGCAGTACTTC
TRBD2	TRBJ2-5	TRBV5-1	CASSLERTSGQETQYF	TGCGCCAGCAGCTTGGAGAGGACTAGCGGTCAAGAGACCCAGTACTTC
-	TRBJ2-1	TRBV15	CATSRQGSYNEQFF	TGTGCCACCAGCAGACAGGGTTCCTACAATGAGCAGTTCTTC
-	TRBJ2-4	TRBV29-1	CSVMKAGNGIQYF	TGCAGCGTCATGAAGGCAGGGAATGGCATTCAGTACTTC
-	TRBJ2-5	TRBV15	CATSRDLRETQYF	TGTGCCACCAGCAGAGATCTTAGAGAGACCCAGTACTTC
-	TRBJ2-3	TRBV7-9	CASSLSGRTDTQYF	TGTGCCAGCAGCTTGTCGGGTCGAACAGATACGCAGTATTTT
TRBD1	TRBJ1-2	TRBV30	CAWSNRGTNGYTF	TGTGCCTGGAGCAACAGGGGAACGAATGGCTACACCTTC
TRBD1	TRBJ1-2	TRBV7-8	CASSRRETGPPTGYTF	TGTGCCAGCAGCCGAAGAGAGACAGGGCCCCCAACCGGCTACACCTTC
TRBD2	TRBJ2-5	TRBV19	CASSIGRGRETQYF	TGTGCCAGTAGTATCGGGCGGGGGAGAGAGACCCAGTACTTC
-	TRBJ1-4	TRBV27	CASSQTSGGTNEKLFF	TGTGCCAGCAGTCAAACCTCGGGGGGTACTAATGAAAAACTGTTTTTT